Each of the 9 T cell receptor beta chains below was sequenced from the same sample in a study of blood T cell repertoires in COVID-19. Clones were read by immunoSEQ multiplex PCR, and TCRdb kept only the in-frame ones, dropping some. The repertoire has 84,000 or so clones, roughly 80% of them found once; the top ten carry roughly 16%. The source material was peripheral blood. Source of these receptors: a woman older than 75 with acute or convalescent COVID-19.

The chain recombines TRBV4-1 with TRBJ2-7, with D tentatively TRBD1 (6 bases). From germline, CDR1 is MGHRA and CDR2 YSYEKL. The length of the CDR3 is 18 residues. Trimming pared 0 bases from V and 0 bases from J, leaving 18 bases between. In DNA, the CDR3 is TGCGCCAGCAGCCAAGATAGAGCTTCGGACAGTAGCTCCTACGAGCAGTACTTC. This codes for CASSQDRASDSSSYEQYF.

V gene TRBV6-5 combines with J gene TRBJ1-1; the D gene is possibly TRBD1 (6 bases). In germline, CDR1 is MNHEY, CDR2 SVGAGI. The CDR3 sequence is 14 residues long. Trimming took off 0 bases at V and 8 bases at J, with 13 bases between the two ends. The CDR3 DNA sequence: TGTGCCAGCAGTTACTCGTCACAGGGCCTGGAAGCTTTCTTT. This codes for CASSYSSQGLEAFF.

The rearrangement links TRBV27 to TRBJ2-2; TRBD2 agrees at 15 bases. Losses at the gene ends were 2 bases for V and 4 bases for J; bases not matched to a gene: 5. The CDR3 has 18 residues. Germline CDR1 reads MNHEY; CDR2 reads SMNVEV (reference sequence). The chain's CDR3 is CASSLGLAGGRGTGELFF. The CDR3 DNA is TGTGCCAGCAGTTTAGGACTAGCGGGGGGGCGTGGCACCGGGGAGCTGTTTTTT.

This chain links TRBV14 with TRBJ1-1; 7 nucleotides match TRBD1. Per germline, CDR1 SGHDN and CDR2 FVKESK. V dropped 4 bases and J dropped 3; count of bases not matched to a gene: 8. This CDR3 spans 15 amino acids. DNA for the CDR3: TGTGCCAGCAGCCTTTACCGACAGGGCGACACTGAAGCTTTCTTT. Protein sequence: CASSLYRQGDTEAFF.

The chain uses TRBV11-2 and TRBJ2-3; a possible D gene is TRBD2 (7 bases). Trimming removed 6 bases at V and 2 bases at J, with 18 bases between. The CDR3 is 16 residues long. CDR1 and CDR2 (germline): SGHAT, FQNNGV. The CDR3 region is CASRLLAGASTDTQYF. The CDR3, as DNA: TGTGCCAGCAGGCTCCTGGCGGGGGCCTCCACAGATACGCAGTATTTT.

The count of this clone is one. V usage is TRBV9 and J usage is TRBJ2-2; maybe TRBD2 (5 bases). The V end was cut by 3 bases, the J end by 7 bases, with 13 bases between. The CDR3 runs 14 residues. The germline gives CDR1 SGDLS, CDR2 YYNGEE. The CDR3 sequence: CASSERGSGGELFF. The CDR3 DNA reads as TGTGCCAGCAGCGAGAGAGGGAGCGGCGGGGAGCTGTTTTTT.

This sequence joins TRBV3-1 (or the pseudogene TRBV3-2) and TRBJ2-3; D call uncertain. The CDR3 length is 14 residues. Germline assignment: CDR1 LGHDT and CDR2 YNNKEL (reference sequence). V was pared by 2 bases and J by 4 bases, with 10 bases between. The CDR3 bases are TGTGCCAGCAGCCAAATGTCAGGTTCAGATACGCAGTATTTT. It is translated as CASSQMSGSDTQYF.

V usage is TRBV11-2 and J usage is TRBJ1-1; possibly TRBD1 for D (5 bases). Germline V gene data show CDR1 as SGHAT and CDR2 as FQNNGV. The CDR3 extends over 14 amino acids. The V and J ends lost 3 bases and 0 bases respectively, with 8 bases between them. This chain's CDR3 is CASSLWGVNTEAFF. The CDR3 DNA sequence: TGTGCCAGCAGCTTGTGGGGGGTGAACACTGAAGCTTTCTTT.

This clone was observed a handful of times. The chain's CDR3 is CASSSLAGGPLSSYNEQFF. Written as DNA, the CDR3 is TGTGCCAGCAGCTCGCTAGCGGGGGGCCCCTTAAGCTCCTACAATGAGCAGTTCTTC. The J gene is TRBJ2-1, the V gene TRBV5-5; 11 bases fit TRBD2. The V gene end was trimmed by 3 bases and the J gene end by 0 bases; junction bases not matched to a gene: 11. This CDR3 region has 19 residues. The germline CDR1 and CDR2 sequences are SGHKS and YYEKEE (reference sequence).